The sequence of this T cell receptor (beta chain) was determined in a study of T cell clusters in autoimmune cytopenias. This clonotype is deemed medium-sized by its frequency. TRB rearrangements were amplified by touch-down multiplex PCR with mixed TRB-A/B primers. TCRdb re-called the multiplex PCR reads and shows each CDR3 protein once, DNA omitted. The sample has more than 9,000 distinct CDR3 sequences. This CDR3 region has 12 residues. Germline assignment: CDR1 ENHRY and CDR2 SYGVKD. TRB was amplified from around 250 ng of peripheral blood genomic DNA per sample. These data also featured in a second study, about T cell repertoires in aging, cancer and after chemotherapy. That work contributes: In healthy donors, age-related TCR diversity loss mainly reflected lost richness.

Specimen: peripheral blood. The chain has TRBV10-3 and TRBJ2-1; checking the TCRdb D call of TRBD1 is not possible without DNA. The receptor was isolated from a human donor in good health. The CDR3: CATDSGGNEQFF.